This T cell receptor beta chain was obtained from a study of T cell responses to AZD1222 COVID-19 vaccine. Clones were sequenced by immunoSEQ multiplex PCR, and TCRdb holds only the in-frame ones, with some missing. The repertoire consists of some 70,000 clones, with 75% to 90% occurring once and the leading ten covering over 11%. This clone has just a few counts. Trimming removed 0 bases from V and 4 bases from J, with 7 bases in between. The CDR3 is made up of 15 amino acids. Germline V gene data show CDR1 as MNHEY and CDR2 as SVGEGT. Here the sequenced sample was peripheral blood, taken 28 days after the second AZD1222 dose. This chain links TRBV6-2 or TRBV6-3 with TRBJ1-6; no reliable D call. The receptor's source is an adult who received the AZD1222 COVID-19 vaccine. The CDR3, as DNA: TGTGCCAGCAGTTACTCATTACAATATAATTCACCCCTCCACTTT. Translation gives CASSYSLQYNSPLHF.